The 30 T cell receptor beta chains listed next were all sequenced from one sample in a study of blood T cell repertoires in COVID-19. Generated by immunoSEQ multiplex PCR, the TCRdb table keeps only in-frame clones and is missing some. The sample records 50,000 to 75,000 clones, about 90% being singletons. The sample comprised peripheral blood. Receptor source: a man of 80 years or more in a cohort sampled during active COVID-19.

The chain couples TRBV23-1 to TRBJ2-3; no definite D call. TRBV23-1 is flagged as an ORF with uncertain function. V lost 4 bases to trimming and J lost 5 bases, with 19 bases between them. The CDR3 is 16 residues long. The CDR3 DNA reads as TGCGCCAGCAGTCCCGGCCCAGGTTCAGGAATAGATACGCAGTATTTT. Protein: CASSPGPGSGIDTQYF.

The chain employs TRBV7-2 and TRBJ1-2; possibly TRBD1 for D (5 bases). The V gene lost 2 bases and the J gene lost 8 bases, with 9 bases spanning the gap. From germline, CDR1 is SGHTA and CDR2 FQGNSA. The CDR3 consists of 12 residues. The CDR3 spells CASSLTKGGYTF. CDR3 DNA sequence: TGTGCCAGCAGCTTAACGAAGGGGGGCTACACCTTC.

DNA for the CDR3: TGCGCCAGCAGTCCGGGACTAGCGAGCTCCTACGAGCAGTACTTC. Its protein is CASSPGLASSYEQYF. The chain couples TRBV10-1 to TRBJ2-7, with 10 bases that match TRBD2. The CDR3 is 15 amino acids. V shed 5 bases, J shed 0 bases, and the junction held 4 bases outside the gene matches. Germline V gives CDR1 WNHNN, CDR2 SYGVQD (reference sequence).

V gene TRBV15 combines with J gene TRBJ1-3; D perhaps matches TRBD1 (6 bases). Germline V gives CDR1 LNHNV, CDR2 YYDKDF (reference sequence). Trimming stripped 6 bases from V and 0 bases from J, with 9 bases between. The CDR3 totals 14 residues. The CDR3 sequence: CATSTGLSGNTIYF. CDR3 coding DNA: TGTGCCACCAGTACAGGGCTCTCTGGAAACACCATATATTTT.

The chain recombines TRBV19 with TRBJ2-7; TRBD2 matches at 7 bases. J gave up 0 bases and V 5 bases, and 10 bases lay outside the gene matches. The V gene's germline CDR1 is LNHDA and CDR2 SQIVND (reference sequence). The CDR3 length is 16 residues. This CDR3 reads CASSSPPSGTSYEQYF. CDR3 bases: TGTGCCAGTAGTTCCCCACCCAGCGGGACCTCCTACGAGCAGTACTTC. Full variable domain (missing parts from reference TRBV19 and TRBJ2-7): DGGITQSPKYLFRKEGQNVTLSCEQNLNHDAMYWYRQDPGQGLRLIYYSQIVNDFQKGDIAEGYSVSREKKESFPLTVTSAQKNPTAFYLCASSSPPSGTSYEQYFGPGTRLTVT.

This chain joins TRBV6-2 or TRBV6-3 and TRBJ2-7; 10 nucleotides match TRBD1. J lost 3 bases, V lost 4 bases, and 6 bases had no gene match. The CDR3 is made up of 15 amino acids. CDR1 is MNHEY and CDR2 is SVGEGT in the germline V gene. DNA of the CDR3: TGTGCCAGCAGTTCCATCGGGACAGGGGTCTACGAGCAGTACTTC. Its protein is CASSSIGTGVYEQYF.

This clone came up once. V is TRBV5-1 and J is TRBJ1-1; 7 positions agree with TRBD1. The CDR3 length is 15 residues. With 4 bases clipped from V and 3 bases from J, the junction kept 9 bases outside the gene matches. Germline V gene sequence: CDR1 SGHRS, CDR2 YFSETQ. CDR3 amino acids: CASSPPKGADTEAFF. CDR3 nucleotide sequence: TGCGCCAGCAGCCCCCCCAAGGGGGCAGACACTGAAGCTTTCTTT. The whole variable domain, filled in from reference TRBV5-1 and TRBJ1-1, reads KAGVTQTPRYLIKTRGQQVTLSCSPISGHRSVSWYQQTPGQGLQFLFEYFSETQRNKGNFPGRFSGRQFSNSRSEMNVSTLELGDSALYLCASSPPKGADTEAFFGQGTRLTVV.

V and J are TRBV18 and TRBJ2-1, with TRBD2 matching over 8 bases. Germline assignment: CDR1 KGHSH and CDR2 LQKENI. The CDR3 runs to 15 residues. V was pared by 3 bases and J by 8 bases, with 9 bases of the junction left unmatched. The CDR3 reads CASSPPGGAIDEQFF. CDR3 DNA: TGTGCCAGCTCACCCCCCGGGGGGGCCATAGATGAGCAGTTCTTC. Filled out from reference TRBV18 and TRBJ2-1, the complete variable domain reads NAGVMQNPRHLVRRRGQEARLRCSPMKGHSHVYWYRQLPEEGLKFMVYLQKENIIDESGMPKERFSAEFPKEGPSILRIQQVVRGDSAAYFCASSPPGGAIDEQFFGPGTRLTVL.

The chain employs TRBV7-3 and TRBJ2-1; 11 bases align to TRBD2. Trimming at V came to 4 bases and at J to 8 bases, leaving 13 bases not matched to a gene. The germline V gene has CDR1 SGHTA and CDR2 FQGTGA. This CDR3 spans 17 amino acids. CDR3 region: CASSSLPPTSGKHEQFF. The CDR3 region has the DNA TGTGCCAGCAGCTCCCTCCCTCCGACTAGCGGGAAACATGAGCAGTTCTTC.

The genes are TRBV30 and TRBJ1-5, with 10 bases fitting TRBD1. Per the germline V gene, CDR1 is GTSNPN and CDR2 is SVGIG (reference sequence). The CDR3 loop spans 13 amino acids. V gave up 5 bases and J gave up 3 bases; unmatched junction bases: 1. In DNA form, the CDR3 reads TGTGCCTGGGGGACAGGGGCCAATCAGCCCCAGCATTTT. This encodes CAWGTGANQPQHF.

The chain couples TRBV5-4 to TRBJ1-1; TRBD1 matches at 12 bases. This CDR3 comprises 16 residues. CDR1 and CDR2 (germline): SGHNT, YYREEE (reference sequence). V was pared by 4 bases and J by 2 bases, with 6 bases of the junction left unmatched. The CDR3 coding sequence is TGTGCCAGCAGCCCGGGGACAGGGGGCATCAACACTGAAGCTTTCTTT. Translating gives CASSPGTGGINTEAFF.

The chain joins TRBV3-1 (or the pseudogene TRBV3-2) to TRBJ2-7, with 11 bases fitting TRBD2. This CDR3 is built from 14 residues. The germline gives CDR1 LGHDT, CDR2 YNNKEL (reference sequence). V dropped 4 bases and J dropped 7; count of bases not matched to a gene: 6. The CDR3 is CASSPLAGGREQYF. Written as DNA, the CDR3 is TGTGCCAGCAGCCCATTAGCGGGAGGGCGAGAGCAGTACTTC.

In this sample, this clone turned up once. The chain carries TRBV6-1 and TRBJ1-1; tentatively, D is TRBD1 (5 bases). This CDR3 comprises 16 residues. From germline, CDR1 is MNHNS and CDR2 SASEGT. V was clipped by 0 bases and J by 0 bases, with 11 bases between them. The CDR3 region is CASSEAIGRVNTEAFF. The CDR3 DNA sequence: TGTGCCAGCAGTGAAGCCATAGGCAGGGTGAACACTGAAGCTTTCTTT.

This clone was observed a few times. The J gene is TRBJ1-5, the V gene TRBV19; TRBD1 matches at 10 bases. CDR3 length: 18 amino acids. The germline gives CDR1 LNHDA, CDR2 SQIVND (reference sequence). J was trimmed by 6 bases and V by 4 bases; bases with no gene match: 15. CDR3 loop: CASSTGQGGILSGQPQHF. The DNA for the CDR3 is TGTGCCAGTAGTACCGGACAGGGGGGTATACTTAGCGGTCAGCCCCAGCATTTT. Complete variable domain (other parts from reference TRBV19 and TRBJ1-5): DGGITQSPKYLFRKEGQNVTLSCEQNLNHDAMYWYRQDPGQGLRLIYYSQIVNDFQKGDIAEGYSVSREKKESFPLTVTSAQKNPTAFYLCASSTGQGGILSGQPQHFGDGTRLSIL.

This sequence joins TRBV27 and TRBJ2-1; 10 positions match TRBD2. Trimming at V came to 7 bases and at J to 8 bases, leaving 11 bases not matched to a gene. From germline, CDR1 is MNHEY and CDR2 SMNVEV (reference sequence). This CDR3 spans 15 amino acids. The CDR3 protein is CASTPAGGPLYEQFF. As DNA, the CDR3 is TGTGCCAGCACCCCAGCGGGAGGGCCGTTATATGAGCAGTTCTTC.

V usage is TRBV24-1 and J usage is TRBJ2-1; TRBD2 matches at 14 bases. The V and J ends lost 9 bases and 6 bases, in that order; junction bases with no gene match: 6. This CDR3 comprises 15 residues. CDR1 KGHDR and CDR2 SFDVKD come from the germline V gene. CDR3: CATSVGTSGSNEQFF. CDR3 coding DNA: TGTGCCACCTCGGTAGGGACTAGCGGGAGCAATGAGCAGTTCTTC.

CDR3 amino acids: CASSTRQGTTGELFF. The CDR3 bases are TGTGCCAGCAGCACCCGACAGGGGACGACCGGGGAGCTGTTTTTT. The chain joins TRBV11-3 to TRBJ2-2; TRBD1 agrees at 8 bases. CDR3 size: 15 residues. The germline V gene encodes CDR1 SGHNT and CDR2 YENEEA. Trimming removed 5 bases from V and 5 bases from J; junction bases left unmatched: 7. Looking up the rest from reference TRBV11-3 and TRBJ2-2 gives the full variable domain: EAGVVQSPRYKIIEKKQPVAFWCNPISGHNTLYWYLQNLGQGPELLIRYENEEAVDDSQLPKDRFSAERLKGVDSTLKIQPAELGDSAVYLCASSTRQGTTGELFFGEGSRLTVL.

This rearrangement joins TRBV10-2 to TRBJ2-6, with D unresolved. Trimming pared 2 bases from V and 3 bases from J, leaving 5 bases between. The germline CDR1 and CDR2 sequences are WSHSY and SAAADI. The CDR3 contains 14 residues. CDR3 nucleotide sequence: TGCGCCAGCAGTGAGGCCGGTGGGGCCAACGTCCTGACTTTC. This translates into CASSEAGGANVLTF.

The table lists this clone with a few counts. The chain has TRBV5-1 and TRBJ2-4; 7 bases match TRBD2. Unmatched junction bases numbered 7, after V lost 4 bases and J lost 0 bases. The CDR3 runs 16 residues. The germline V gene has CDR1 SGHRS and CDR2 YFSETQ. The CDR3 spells CASSRGLPVAKNIQYF. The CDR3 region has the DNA TGCGCCAGCAGCAGGGGACTACCCGTAGCCAAAAACATTCAGTACTTC.

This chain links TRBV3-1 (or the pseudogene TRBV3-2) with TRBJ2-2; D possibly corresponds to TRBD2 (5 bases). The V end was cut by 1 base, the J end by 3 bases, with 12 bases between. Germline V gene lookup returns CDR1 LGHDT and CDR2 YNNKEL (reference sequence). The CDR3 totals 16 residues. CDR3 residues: CASSQVTGFDTGELFF. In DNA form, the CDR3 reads TGTGCCAGCAGCCAAGTTACGGGATTCGACACCGGGGAGCTGTTTTTT.

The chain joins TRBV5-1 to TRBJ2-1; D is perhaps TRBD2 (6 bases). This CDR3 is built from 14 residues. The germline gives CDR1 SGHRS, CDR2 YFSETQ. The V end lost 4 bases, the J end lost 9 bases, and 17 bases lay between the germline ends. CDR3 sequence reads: CASSRDQQEGEQFF. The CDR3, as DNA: TGCGCCAGCAGCCGGGACCAACAGGAGGGTGAGCAGTTCTTC. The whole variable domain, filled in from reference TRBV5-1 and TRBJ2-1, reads KAGVTQTPRYLIKTRGQQVTLSCSPISGHRSVSWYQQTPGQGLQFLFEYFSETQRNKGNFPGRFSGRQFSNSRSEMNVSTLELGDSALYLCASSRDQQEGEQFFGPGTRLTVL.

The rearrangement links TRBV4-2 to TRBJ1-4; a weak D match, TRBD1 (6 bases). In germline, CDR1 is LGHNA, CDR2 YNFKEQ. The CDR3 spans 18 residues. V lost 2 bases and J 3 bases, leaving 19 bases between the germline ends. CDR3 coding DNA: TGTGCCAGCAGCCAATTCGATGGGGGGGCGCCTGCTAATGAAAAACTGTTTTTT. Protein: CASSQFDGGAPANEKLFF.

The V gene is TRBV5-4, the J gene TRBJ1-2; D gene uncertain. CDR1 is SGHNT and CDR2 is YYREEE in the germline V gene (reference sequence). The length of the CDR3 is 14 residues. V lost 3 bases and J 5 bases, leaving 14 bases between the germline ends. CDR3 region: CASSSREVRYGYTF. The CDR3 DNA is TGTGCCAGCAGCTCCCGGGAGGTGCGGTATGGCTACACCTTC.

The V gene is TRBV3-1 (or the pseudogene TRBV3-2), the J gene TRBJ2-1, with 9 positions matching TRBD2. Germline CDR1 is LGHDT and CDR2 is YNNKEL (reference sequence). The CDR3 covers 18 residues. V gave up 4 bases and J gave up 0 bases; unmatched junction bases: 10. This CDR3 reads CASSRGLATMFSYNEQFF. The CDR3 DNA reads TGTGCCAGCAGCCGCGGACTAGCGACTATGTTCTCCTACAATGAGCAGTTCTTC.

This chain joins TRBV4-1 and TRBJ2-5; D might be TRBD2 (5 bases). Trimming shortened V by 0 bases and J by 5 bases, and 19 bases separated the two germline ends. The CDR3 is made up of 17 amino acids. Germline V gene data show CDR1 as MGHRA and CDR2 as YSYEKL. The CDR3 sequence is CASSQDGVGVSGETQYF. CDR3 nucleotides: TGCGCCAGCAGCCAAGATGGGGTTGGTGTGTCGGGGGAGACCCAGTACTTC.

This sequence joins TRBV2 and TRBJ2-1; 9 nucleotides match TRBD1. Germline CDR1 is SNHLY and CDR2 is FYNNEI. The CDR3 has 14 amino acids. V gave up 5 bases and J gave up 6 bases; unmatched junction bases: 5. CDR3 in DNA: TGTGCCAGCAGTACGGGACAGGGCTTCAATGAGCAGTTCTTC. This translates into CASSTGQGFNEQFF. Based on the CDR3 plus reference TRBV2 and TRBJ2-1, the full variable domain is EPEVTQTPSHQVTQMGQEVILRCVPISNHLYFYWYRQILGQKVEFLVSFYNNEISEKSEIFDDQFSVERPDGSNFTLKIRSTKLEDSAMYFCASSTGQGFNEQFFGPGTRLTVL.

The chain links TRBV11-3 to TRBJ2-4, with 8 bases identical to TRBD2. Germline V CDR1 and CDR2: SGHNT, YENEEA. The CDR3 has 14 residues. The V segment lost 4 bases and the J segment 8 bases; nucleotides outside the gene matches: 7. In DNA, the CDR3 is TGTGCCAGCAGCTCCTTCGCGGGGGGAGACATTCAGTACTTC. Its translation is CASSSFAGGDIQYF.

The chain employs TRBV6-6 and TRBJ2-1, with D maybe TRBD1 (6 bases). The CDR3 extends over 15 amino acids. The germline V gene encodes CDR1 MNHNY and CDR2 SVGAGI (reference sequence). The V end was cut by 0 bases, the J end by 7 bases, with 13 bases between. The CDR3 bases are TGTGCCAGCAGTTACTCGGGGGTAGGGGGTAATGAGCAGTTCTTC. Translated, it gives CASSYSGVGGNEQFF.

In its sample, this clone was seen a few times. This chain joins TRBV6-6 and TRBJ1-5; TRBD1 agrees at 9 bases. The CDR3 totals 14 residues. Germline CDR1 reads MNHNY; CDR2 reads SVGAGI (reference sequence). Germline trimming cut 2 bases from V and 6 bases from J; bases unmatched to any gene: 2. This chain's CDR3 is CASSYGTGPQPQHF. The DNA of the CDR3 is TGTGCCAGCAGTTACGGGACAGGGCCTCAGCCCCAGCATTTT.

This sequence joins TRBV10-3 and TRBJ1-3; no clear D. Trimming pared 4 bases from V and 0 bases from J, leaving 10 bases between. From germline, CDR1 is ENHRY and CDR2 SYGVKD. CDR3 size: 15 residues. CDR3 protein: CAISAQQSSGNTIYF. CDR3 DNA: TGTGCCATCAGTGCACAACAGAGCTCTGGAAACACCATATATTTT.